These 12 T cell receptor beta chains were all obtained from the same sample, sequenced in a study of blood T cell repertoires in COVID-19. The table came from immunoSEQ multiplex PCR; TCRdb's copy has only in-frame clones and leaves some out. Of about 100,000 clones listed, 89% are singletons. The sample consisted of peripheral blood. Receptor source: a man in his forties with active or convalescent COVID-19.

This clone has just one count. The chain uses TRBV28 and TRBJ2-5; 10 bases match TRBD1. The germline gives CDR1 MDHEN, CDR2 SYDVKM. J was trimmed by 5 bases and V by 5 bases; bases with no gene match: 14. This CDR3 is 17 amino acids long. The CDR3 bases are TGTGCCAGCAGTCTCAACCCTCCGGGACAGGGGAAGGAGACCCAGTACTTC. This translates into CASSLNPPGQGKETQYF.

This clone was picked up one time. The V gene is TRBV15, the J gene TRBJ1-5; a possible D gene is TRBD1 (6 bases). From germline, CDR1 is LNHNV and CDR2 YYDKDF (reference sequence). The CDR3 extends over 15 amino acids. V lost 9 bases, J lost 0 bases, and 15 bases lay in between. The CDR3 reads CATIRDKHSNQPQHF. The CDR3 DNA sequence: TGTGCCACGATCCGGGACAAACATAGCAATCAGCCCCAGCATTTT.

The chain has TRBV19 and TRBJ1-5; possible D gene TRBD1, 6 bases. V lost 2 bases and J 2 bases, leaving 10 bases between the germline ends. The germline CDR1 and CDR2 sequences are LNHDA and SQIVND (reference sequence). The CDR3 has 15 residues. The CDR3 region is CASSIIPGGNQPQHF. The CDR3 region has the DNA TGTGCCAGTAGTATAATCCCAGGGGGCAATCAGCCCCAGCATTTT.

The V call is TRBV1, the J call TRBJ2-1; the table's D call of TRBD2 was not tested on the DNA. TRBV1 constitutes a pseudogene. This CDR3 contains 18 residues. CDR3 residues: CTSSQNLTSGRGGNEQFF. The CDR3 DNA reads as TGCACCAGCAGCCAAAACCTTACTAGCGGGAGAGGGGGAAATGAGCAGTTCTTC.

V and J are TRBV28 and TRBJ2-3; D uncertain. Germline assignment: CDR1 MDHEN and CDR2 SYDVKM. The CDR3 covers 12 residues. The V end was cut by 5 bases, the J end by 6 bases, with 9 bases between. CDR3 sequence (DNA): TGTGCCAGCAGTGCCCAGTGGGATACGCAGTATTTT. It specifies CASSAQWDTQYF.

The chain is built from TRBV2 and TRBJ2-5, with 11 bases aligning to TRBD2. V dropped 8 bases and J dropped 6; count of bases not matched to a gene: 11. The germline V gene encodes CDR1 SNHLY and CDR2 FYNNEI. The CDR3 consists of 15 residues. As DNA, the CDR3 is TGTGCCAGCGTTGGCGGGACTAGCGGAACTAAGACCCAGTACTTC. Residues: CASVGGTSGTKTQYF.

The V and J genes are TRBV28 and TRBJ1-2, with D hard to call. CDR1 and CDR2 (germline): MDHEN, SYDVKM. CDR3 size: 14 residues. The V and J ends lost 2 bases and 6 bases respectively, with 13 bases between them. CDR3 protein: CASSLMRRGNGYTF. CDR3 DNA sequence: TGTGCCAGCAGTTTAATGAGACGGGGAAATGGCTACACCTTC.

The genes are TRBV27 and TRBJ1-2; D unresolved. The CDR3 loop spans 16 amino acids. Germline lookup yields CDR1 MNHEY and CDR2 SMNVEV (reference sequence). The ends were cut back, 5 bases at V and 4 bases at J, with 20 bases in the middle. Here the CDR3 DNA reads TGTGCCAGCAGTCCCGCCCTAGGAGGGAAGAGCTATGGCTACACCTTC. Protein product: CASSPALGGKSYGYTF.

This clone came up once. CDR3 loop: CASSYSGEAFF. Written as DNA, the CDR3 is TGTGCCAGCAGTTATTCCGGGGAAGCTTTCTTT. This chain connects TRBV6-6 to TRBJ1-1; the D is unclear. The CDR3 contains 11 residues. Between the trimmed V and J ends, which lost 3 bases and 8 bases, there was a span of 7 bases. The V gene's germline CDR1 is MNHNY and CDR2 SVGAGI (reference sequence).

The chain links TRBV29-1 to TRBJ2-3; D is unclear. Germline V gene sequence: CDR1 SQVTM, CDR2 ANQGSEA. This CDR3 is built from 12 residues. V shed 6 bases and J shed 2 bases, with 9 bases lying between them. In DNA form, the CDR3 reads TGCAGCGTGAAGACAAACACAGATACGCAGTATTTT. Amino acid sequence: CSVKTNTDTQYF.

The chain has TRBV7-8 and TRBJ2-2, with 9 nucleotides matching TRBD1. The CDR3 has 16 amino acids. The V gene's germline CDR1 is SGHVS and CDR2 FQNEAQ. Trimming cost V 5 bases and J 7 bases; bases outside gene matches: 11. CDR3 sequence: CASSPRQGGLGGELFF. The CDR3, as DNA: TGTGCCAGCAGCCCCCGACAGGGGGGACTGGGCGGGGAGCTGTTTTTT.

The chain couples TRBV3-1 (or the pseudogene TRBV3-2) to TRBJ1-2; perhaps TRBD1 as D (5 bases). This CDR3 is 15 amino acids long. Per the germline V gene, CDR1 is LGHDT and CDR2 is YNNKEL (reference sequence). Trimming pared 0 bases from V and 2 bases from J, leaving 10 bases between. The CDR3 here is CASSQEGGPNYGYTF. The CDR3 nucleotides read TGTGCCAGCAGCCAAGAGGGGGGACCCAACTATGGCTACACCTTC.